The rows below give T cell receptor beta chains drawn from one sample of a study of neurological immune-mediated disorders. TCRdb analysed the 5' RACE reads with MiXCR anew, one entry per CDR3 protein. The table has 65,000 to 85,000 distinct CDR3 sequences, more than 5% seen once. The sample was PBMCs. The receptors were gathered from a woman aged 60-70 years with multiple sclerosis. The CDR3 runs from the conserved cysteine through the conserved F or W. D genes are given only for firm matches. Where a row states a size, it is once, few, many or the class of an expanded clone; other rows omit it.

size	D	V	J	DNA	CDR3
many	TRBD1	TRBV5-1	TRBJ1-2	TGCGCCAGCAGCTTGGGGGGACTGACAGGGACTGGCTACACCTTC	CASSLGGLTGTGYTF
many	.	TRBV10-3	TRBJ1-1	TGTGCCATCAGTCCTATCGGACAGAAGAACACTGAAGCTTTCTTT	CAISPIGQKNTEAFF
many	TRBD1	TRBV6-5	TRBJ2-7	TGTGCCAGCAGCCAAGACAGGGGGCGCGAGCAGTACTTC	CASSQDRGREQYF
.	.	TRBV20-1	TRBJ1-2	TGCAGTGCTAGAGATCCGGAGGTTAACTATGGCTACACCTTC	CSARDPEVNYGYTF
many	.	TRBV5-1	TRBJ1-1	TGCGCCAGCAGCTTGGAAGCGACAGCCAAGTCTGAAGCTTTCTTT	CASSLEATAKSEAFF
many	TRBD1	TRBV10-3	TRBJ1-2	TGTGCCATCAGTGAGTCGGTCACAGGGGGTTCTGGCTACACCTTC	CAISESVTGGSGYTF
many	.	TRBV11-2	TRBJ2-5	TGTGCCAGCAGCTTACGGACGGATCAAGAGACCCAGTACTTC	CASSLRTDQETQYF
many	.	TRBV7-9	TRBJ2-7	TGTGCCAGCAGCTTAGAGGGGACCTACTACGAGCAGTACTTC	CASSLEGTYYEQYF
many	.	TRBV20-1	TRBJ1-3	TGCAGTGCTCCAGGAGGGGATAGAGGAAACACCATATATTTT	CSAPGGDRGNTIYF
once	.	TRBV6-6	TRBJ2-1	TGTGCCAGCAGTTACTCCCTCCGGGGGGCGACCAATGAGCAGTTCTTC	CASSYSLRGATNEQFF
many	.	TRBV6-5	TRBJ1-3	TGTGCCAGCAGGCTTGACGCGAACTCTGGAAACACCATATATTTT	CASRLDANSGNTIYF
many	.	TRBV10-3	TRBJ1-5	TGTGCCATCAGTGAGTCGGTAGGGGATCAGCCCCAGCATTTT	CAISESVGDQPQHF
many	.	TRBV9	TRBJ2-1	TGTGCCAGCAGCCTAGAGACAGGATACAATGAGCAGTTCTTC	CASSLETGYNEQFF
many	.	TRBV28	TRBJ1-1	TGTGCCAGCAGTCCACAGGGCCCTCGGAACACTGAAGCTTTCTTT	CASSPQGPRNTEAFF
many	.	TRBV11-2	TRBJ2-1	TGTGCCAGCAGCTTTGGAGGGTCCAATGAGCAGTTCTTC	CASSFGGSNEQFF
many	.	TRBV5-1	TRBJ1-5	TGCGCCAGCAGCTTGGAGGCTCAAACTAGCAATCAGCCCCAGCATTTT	CASSLEAQTSNQPQHF
many	.	TRBV10-3	TRBJ1-2	TGTGCGACCGCCGGGGATCCTGGGGATGGCTACACCTTC	CATAGDPGDGYTF
many	.	TRBV20-1	TRBJ2-7	TGCAGTGCTATCGCCCCCGGGGGCCAGTACTTC	CSAIAPGGQYF
.	.	TRBV9	TRBJ1-2	TGTGCCAGCAGCGTAGTAATACAGGGTGGCGGCTACACCTTC	CASSVVIQGGGYTF
many	.	TRBV5-1	TRBJ2-3	TGCGCCAGCAGCTTGTCCGGCAGCGTCACAGATACGCAGTATTTT	CASSLSGSVTDTQYF